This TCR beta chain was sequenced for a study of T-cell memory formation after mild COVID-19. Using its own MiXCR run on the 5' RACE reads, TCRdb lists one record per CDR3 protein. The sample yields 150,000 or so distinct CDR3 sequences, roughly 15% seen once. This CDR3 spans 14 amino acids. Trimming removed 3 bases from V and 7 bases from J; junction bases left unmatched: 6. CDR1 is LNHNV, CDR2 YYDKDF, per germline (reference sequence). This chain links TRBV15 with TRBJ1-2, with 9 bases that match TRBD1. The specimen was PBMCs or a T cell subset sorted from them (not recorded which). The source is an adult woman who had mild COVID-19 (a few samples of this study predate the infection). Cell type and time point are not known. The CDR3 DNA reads TGTGCCACCAGCAGGAAACAGGGGGCGCTTGGCTACACCTTC. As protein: CATSRKQGALGYTF.